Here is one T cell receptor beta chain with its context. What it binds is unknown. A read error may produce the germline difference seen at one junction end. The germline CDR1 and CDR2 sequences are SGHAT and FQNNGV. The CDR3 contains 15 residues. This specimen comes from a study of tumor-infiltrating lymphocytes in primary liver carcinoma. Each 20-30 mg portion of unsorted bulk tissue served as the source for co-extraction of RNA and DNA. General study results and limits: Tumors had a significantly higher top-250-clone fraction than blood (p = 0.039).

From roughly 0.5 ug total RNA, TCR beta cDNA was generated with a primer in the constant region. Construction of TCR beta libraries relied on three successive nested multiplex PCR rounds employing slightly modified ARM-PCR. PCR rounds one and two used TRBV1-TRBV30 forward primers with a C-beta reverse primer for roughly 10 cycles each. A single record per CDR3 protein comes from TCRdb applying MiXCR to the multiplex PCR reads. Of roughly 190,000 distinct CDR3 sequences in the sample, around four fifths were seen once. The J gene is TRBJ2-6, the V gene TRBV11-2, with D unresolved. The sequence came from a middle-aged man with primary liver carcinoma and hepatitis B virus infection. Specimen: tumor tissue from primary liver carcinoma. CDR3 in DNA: TGTGCCAGCAGCTTAGACCTGGCTGGGATCAACGTCCTGACTTTT. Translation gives CASSLDLAGINVLTF.